The clone carrying this T cell receptor beta chain was recorded many times. Its target is unknown. These data come from a study of neurological immune-mediated disorders. Whole-study findings and limits: The absence of shared CDR3 amino acid sequences among expanded clones across subjects suggests private repertoires in all groups.

The CDR3 spans 14 residues. V was clipped by 4 bases and J by 4 bases, with 10 bases between them. CDR1 is LGHDT and CDR2 is YNNKEL in the germline V gene (reference sequence). Where libraries were unsorted, they were derived from 2 million PBMCs stored at -80 degrees C. The cDNA came from 5'RACE with 10-nucleotide random UMIs. Every sequencing run generated in excess of 180 million TCR-beta sequences. These sequences covered 15-18 subjects. MiXCR, run by TCRdb on the 5' RACE reads, gives a single entry per CDR3 protein. The table has about 76,000 distinct CDR3 sequences, over 15% seen once. The TCR was taken from a woman aged 35 to 49 in good health. The chain carries TRBV3-1 and TRBJ2-2, with D possibly TRBD1 on 6 matching bases. Sequencing was carried out using PBMCs. The CDR3 DNA reads as TGTGCCAGCAGCCGTCGAGGGGGCACCGGGGAGCTGTTTTTT. Translating gives CASSRRGGTGELFF.